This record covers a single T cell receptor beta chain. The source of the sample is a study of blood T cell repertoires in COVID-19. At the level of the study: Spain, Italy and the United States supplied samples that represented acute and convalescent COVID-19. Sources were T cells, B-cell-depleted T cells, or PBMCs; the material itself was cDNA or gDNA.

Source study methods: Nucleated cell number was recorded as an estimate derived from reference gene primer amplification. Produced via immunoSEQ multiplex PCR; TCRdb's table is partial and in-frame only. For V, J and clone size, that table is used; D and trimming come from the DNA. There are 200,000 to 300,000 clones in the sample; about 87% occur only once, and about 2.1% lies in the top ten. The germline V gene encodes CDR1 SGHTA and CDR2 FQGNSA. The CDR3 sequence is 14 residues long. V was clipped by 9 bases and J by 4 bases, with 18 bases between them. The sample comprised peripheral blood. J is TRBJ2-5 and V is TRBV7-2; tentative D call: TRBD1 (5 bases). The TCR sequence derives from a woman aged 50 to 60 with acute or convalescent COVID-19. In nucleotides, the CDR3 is TGTGCCAGTGGCCAGGGATACGGTGGAGAGACCCAGTACTTC. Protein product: CASGQGYGGETQYF.